Presented here are 13 T cell receptor beta chains from one specimen sequenced in a study of STAT5B mutations in CD4+ large granular lymphocyte leukemia. TCRdb's copy holds only in-frame clones and misses some; the assay was immunoSEQ multiplex PCR. The sample holds under 25,000 clones, around three quarters seen once. The sequencing input was CD4+ T cells from blood buffy coats. Receptors were obtained from a human donor in good health.

The V and J genes are TRBV7-2 and TRBJ1-5; a weak D match, TRBD1 (6 bases). Trimming pared 4 bases from V and 7 bases from J, leaving 17 bases between. This CDR3 comprises 15 residues. Germline assignment: CDR1 SGHTA and CDR2 FQGNSA. CDR3 in DNA: TGTGCCAGCAGCTACCATGGGGGGCGGGGGCAGCCCCAGCATTTT. Its protein is CASSYHGGRGQPQHF.

The J gene is TRBJ1-3, the V gene TRBV28; D is uncertain. V was trimmed by 1 base and J by 4 bases, leaving 5 bases between them. Germline V gene lookup returns CDR1 MDHEN and CDR2 SYDVKM. The CDR3 has 13 amino acids. CDR3 residues: CASSLFSGNTIYF. The CDR3 nucleotides read TGTGCCAGCAGTTTATTTTCCGGAAACACCATATATTTT.

For the CDR3, the DNA is TGCGCCAGCAGCTTGCGGCAGGCGGATAATTCACCCCTCCACTTT. This translates into CASSLRQADNSPLHF. The chain links TRBV5-1 to TRBJ1-6, with D unresolved. CDR1 and CDR2 from the germline V gene are SGHRS and YFSETQ. The ends were cut back, 1 base at V and 5 bases at J, with 10 bases in the middle. CDR3 length: 15 amino acids.

In its sample, this clone was seen once. The gene calls are TRBV6-4 and TRBJ2-1; TRBD1 aligns across 7 bases. Unmatched junction bases numbered 4, after V lost 2 bases and J lost 6 bases. The germline V gene encodes CDR1 MRHNA and CDR2 SNTAGT. The CDR3 is made up of 14 amino acids. The CDR3 loop reads CASSDRGQGNEQFF. The CDR3 nucleotides read TGTGCCAGCAGTGACAGGGGGCAAGGCAATGAGCAGTTCTTC.

The chain's CDR3 is CASSVGQRYEQYF. The CDR3 DNA sequence: TGTGCCAGCAGCGTAGGACAACGCTACGAGCAGTACTTC. This chain joins TRBV5-5 and TRBJ2-7, with D perhaps matching TRBD1 (5 bases). V lost 4 bases, J lost 3 bases, and 11 bases lay in between. The CDR3 runs to 13 residues. Germline assignment: CDR1 SGHKS and CDR2 YYEKEE (reference sequence).

This rearrangement joins TRBV9 to TRBJ2-5; 11 bases line up with TRBD2. This CDR3 region has 16 residues. V lost 0 bases, J lost 5 bases, and 6 bases stayed unmatched. Germline CDR1 and CDR2: SGDLS and YYNGEE. CDR3 protein: CASSVAPWTSGETQYF. CDR3 bases: TGTGCCAGCAGCGTAGCGCCGTGGACTAGCGGGGAGACCCAGTACTTC.

The rearrangement joins TRBV7-2 to TRBJ2-1; 8 nucleotides agree with TRBD1. The J segment lost 0 bases and the V segment lost 5 bases, leaving 3 bases of the junction unmatched. Per germline, CDR1 SGHTA and CDR2 FQGNSA. This CDR3 comprises 15 residues. The CDR3 sequence is CASSRGQGSYNEQFF. Written as DNA, the CDR3 is TGTGCCAGCAGCAGAGGACAGGGCTCCTACAATGAGCAGTTCTTC.

The genes are TRBV6-5 and TRBJ2-7, with D perhaps TRBD1 (6 bases). Germline values: CDR1 MNHEY, CDR2 SVGAGI. Trimming pared 6 bases from V and 5 bases from J, leaving 17 bases between. There are 14 residues in the CDR3. The CDR3 is CASRLPQQGNEQYV. The CDR3 DNA is TGTGCCAGCAGACTCCCCCAACAGGGAAACGAGCAGTACGTC.

The chain links TRBV25-1 to TRBJ1-5; the match to TRBD1 covers 8 bases. With V trimmed by 4 bases and J by 2 bases, 7 bases remained unmatched. Germline V gene lookup returns CDR1 MGHDK and CDR2 SYGVNS. The CDR3 totals 16 residues. CDR3 loop: CASSAPGGQGNQPQHF. CDR3 sequence (DNA): TGTGCCAGCAGTGCCCCAGGGGGCCAAGGCAATCAGCCCCAGCATTTT.

The CDR3 coding sequence is TGTGCCTGGAGTGGCCGACACGAGCAGTACTTC. Its protein is CAWSGRHEQYF. This chain uses TRBV30 with TRBJ2-7; no clear D. V lost 1 base, J lost 5 bases, and 6 bases lay in between. Germline CDR1 is GTSNPN and CDR2 is SVGIG (reference sequence). The length of the CDR3 is 11 residues.

V gene TRBV11-1 combines with J gene TRBJ2-5; 7 nucleotides agree with TRBD2. V gave up 5 bases and J gave up 2 bases; unmatched junction bases: 8. Germline assignment: CDR1 SGHAT and CDR2 FQDESV (reference sequence). The CDR3 extends over 15 amino acids. The CDR3 bases are TGTGCCAGCAGCCGAGACGGGAGGAAGCAAGAGACCCAGTACTTC. This gives the protein CASSRDGRKQETQYF.

This clone was observed a few times. The chain links TRBV19 to TRBJ1-4, with D possibly matching TRBD1 (6 bases). CDR1 LNHDA and CDR2 SQIVND come from the germline V gene (reference sequence). Trimming took 6 bases from V and 6 from J, leaving 17 bases between them. There are 15 residues in the CDR3. CDR3 in DNA: TGTGCCAGTAGACGGATGAAGTCAGGGGATGAAAAACTGTTTTTT. Translation: CASRRMKSGDEKLFF.

V and J are TRBV4-2 and TRBJ1-3, with a tentative D call TRBD1 (5 bases). Germline values: CDR1 LGHNA, CDR2 YNFKEQ. V was trimmed by 1 base and J by 3 bases, leaving 13 bases between them. The CDR3 runs to 16 residues. CDR3 sequence reads: CASSQVGGADGNTIYF. The CDR3, as DNA: TGTGCCAGCAGCCAAGTCGGAGGGGCCGATGGAAACACCATATATTTT.